This paragraph reports one TCR beta chain. Which antigen it targets is not known. No per-base quality is available; no much larger clone lies one base away. The immunoSEQ Assay, a bias-controlled multiplex PCR, was used to amplify TCRbeta CDR3 regions from genomic DNA. In the paper's pipeline: The number of nucleated cells in each sample was estimated from the amplification of reference gene primers within the assay. Sequence reads were collapsed and filtered to measure the absolute abundance of every unique TCRbeta CDR3 rearrangement. For each sample, productive Simpson clonality was calculated as the square root of Simpson's diversity index across productive rearrangements. TCRdb's version of the immuneACCESS table is confined to in-frame rearrangements and falls short of the full clone set. An unresolved V gene accounts for under half of the shortfall where checked; the remainder is of unknown origin. For V, J and clone size, that table is used; D and trimming come from the DNA. This sample lists some 300,000 clones; 88% were detected once. The ten largest clones take up around 1% of the sample.

Participants in the prospective study were enrolled through a virtual design, were aged about 18 to 100 years, and lived in roughly 26 United States geographic areas. In the prospective study, cohorts were assigned on the basis of participant-reported clinical history obtained from a screening survey and a study questionnaire. ImmuneRACE Cohort 3 recovered participants were defined by two consecutive negative NP/OP PCR tests, healthcare professional clearance, or symptom resolution. In the prospective study, whole blood, serum and a nasopharyngeal or oropharyngeal swab were collected from each participant by mobile phlebotomists. Over an approximately two-month period, participants in the prospective study had the option of providing additional blood draws and questionnaires. Before DNA extraction, blood samples from the prospective study were shipped at room temperature or frozen. Trimming costs V 1 base and J 5 bases, and their ends lie 17 bases apart. The CDR3 runs 16 amino acids, cysteine and phenylalanine included. The entry retains the CDR3 DNA only, 48 bases that are in frame from base 1. Per the germline V gene, SGHTA is the CDR1 and FQGNSA is the CDR2.

The data belong to a study of blood T cell repertoires in COVID-19 (dated by TCRdb to the early 2020s). Broadly, across the study: Samples covering the acute and convalescent phases of COVID-19 were provided by collaborators in the United States, Italy and Spain. Where available, HLA class I and class II types were obtained from metadata supplied by the sample provider rather than from assay-based typing. The repertoires were made available in a free public database intended to serve as a resource for research on the immune response to SARS-CoV-2. A de-identified subject ID, COVID-19 status, age in years and sex were almost always included in the sample metadata. The prospective study material was composed of cDNA or gDNA derived from T cells, B-cell-depleted T cells, or PBMCs. Subjects who had been exposed to COVID-19, were actively infected with it, or had recovered from it provided the deeply sampled blood TCRbeta repertoires that made up the dataset. Samples came from the ongoing ImmuneRACE study (first 160 participants) plus 1,254 subjects from 6 global collaborators.

Summary of the overall study and its limitations: The amount of clinical and demographic metadata varied by source and participant and was provided uncurated.

The V gene is TRBV7-2 and the J gene is TRBJ1-1, with TRBD1 tentatively as D gene (5 bases match). What was sequenced was PBMCs or T cells enriched from blood (not recorded which). This receptor was identified in a woman in her thirties who had recovered from COVID-19. The nucleotide sequence is given as TGTGCCAGCAGCTTAGGTCCTCGGGGGATGGGGACTGAAGCTTTCTTT. It translates as CASSLGPRGMGTEAFF.